This entry concerns a single TCR beta chain. This specimen comes from a study of T cell repertoires in cytomegalovirus infection. In the study overall: CMV infection and matching HLA type were both indicated by public TCR beta signatures.

This CDR3 region has 11 residues. V lost 5 bases to trimming and J lost 5 bases, with 9 bases between them. Germline assignment: CDR1 DFQATT and CDR2 SNEGSKA (reference sequence). TCRdb re-derived calls from the reads in MiXCR, one entry per CDR3 protein. Of roughly 200,000 distinct CDR3 sequences in the sample, roughly 9% were seen once. This clonotype was obtained from a human donor in good health (CMV status not recorded). Some clones in this sample may be carry-over from other donors' samples. The rearrangement uses TRBV20-1 and TRBJ1-1; D is ambiguous. Source material: PBMCs. This chain's CDR3 is CSASYGTEAFF. CDR3 sequence (DNA): TGCAGTGCTTCGTACGGAACTGAAGCTTTCTTT.